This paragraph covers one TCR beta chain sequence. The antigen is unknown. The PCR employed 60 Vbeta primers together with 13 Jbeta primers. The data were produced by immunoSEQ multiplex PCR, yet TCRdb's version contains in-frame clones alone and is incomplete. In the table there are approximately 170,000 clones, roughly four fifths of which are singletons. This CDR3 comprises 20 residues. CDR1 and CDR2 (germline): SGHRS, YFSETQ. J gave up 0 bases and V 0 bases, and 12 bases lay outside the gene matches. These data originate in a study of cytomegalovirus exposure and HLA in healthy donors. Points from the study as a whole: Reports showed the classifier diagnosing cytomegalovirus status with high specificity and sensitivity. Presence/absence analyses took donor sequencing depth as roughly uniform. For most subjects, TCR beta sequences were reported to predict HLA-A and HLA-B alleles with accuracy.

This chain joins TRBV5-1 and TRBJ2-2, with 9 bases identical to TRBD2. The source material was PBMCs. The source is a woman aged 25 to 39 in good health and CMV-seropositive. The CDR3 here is CASSLEWWREGPTNTGELFF. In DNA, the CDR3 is TGCGCCAGCAGCTTGGAATGGTGGCGGGAGGGCCCCACGAACACCGGGGAGCTGTTTTTT.